These 11 T cell receptor beta chains share one sample of origin, sequenced in a study of T cells in localized non-small cell lung cancer. Here immunoSEQ multiplex PCR was the method, and the copy in TCRdb shows in-frame clones only, minus some. In the table there are tens of thousands of clones, roughly 80% of which are singletons. The input for sequencing was peripheral blood, taken before any cancer treatment. All receptors derive from a man aged 40-75 years with stage III squamous cell lung carcinoma.

The chain employs TRBV28 and TRBJ1-2, with a tentative D call TRBD1 (6 bases). Trimming pared 0 bases from V and 8 bases from J, leaving 13 bases between. This CDR3 has 14 residues. Germline-derived CDR1 and CDR2 are MDHEN and SYDVKM. Written as DNA, the CDR3 is TGTGCCAGCAGTTTATGGCAGCGGGGGCAGGGCTACACCTTC. Translated: CASSLWQRGQGYTF.

This clone appeared a few times. This chain links TRBV20-1 with TRBJ1-1, with a tentative D call TRBD1 (5 bases). CDR1 and CDR2 from the germline V gene are DFQATT and SNEGSKA (reference sequence). The germline V and J ends were trimmed by 5 bases and 7 bases, with 11 bases remaining between them. This CDR3 is 11 amino acids long. The CDR3 nucleotides are TGCAGTGCTCCGACAGCGAGTGAAGCTTTCTTT. Its protein is CSAPTASEAFF.

V is TRBV19 and J is TRBJ2-1; either TRBD1 or TRBD2 may supply D (7 bases each). V was shortened by 3 bases and J by 3 bases, with 18 bases between the two germline ends. CDR3 length: 17 amino acids. Germline-derived CDR1 and CDR2 are LNHDA and SQIVND (reference sequence). The chain's CDR3 is CASSMKVQGGYYNEQFF. The CDR3 DNA sequence: TGTGCCAGTAGTATGAAAGTCCAGGGGGGGTACTACAATGAGCAGTTCTTC.

The genes are TRBV6-1 and TRBJ2-6; no clear D. Germline V gene data show CDR1 as MNHNS and CDR2 as SASEGT. This CDR3 contains 15 residues. Trimming left V 7 bases short and J 0 bases short, with 10 bases between. As DNA, the CDR3 is TGTGCCAGCACCCCGGCCATCTCTGGGGCCAACGTCCTGACTTTC. This encodes CASTPAISGANVLTF.

This clone was seen more than once but under ten times. This sequence joins TRBV4-1 and TRBJ1-4; no clear D gene. CDR3 length: 15 residues. The V end lost 3 bases, the J end lost 3 bases, and 11 bases lay between the germline ends. Per the germline V gene, CDR1 is MGHRA and CDR2 is YSYEKL. The CDR3 DNA follows: TGCGCCAGCAGCCACTTCGACGGTTCTAATGAAAAACTGTTTTTT. It translates to CASSHFDGSNEKLFF.

V is TRBV7-3 and J is TRBJ2-2; TRBD2 matches 7 bases. V gave up 4 bases and J gave up 5 bases; unmatched junction bases: 4. This CDR3 is 14 amino acids long. Per the germline V gene, CDR1 is SGHTA and CDR2 is FQGTGA. CDR3 amino acids: CASSSAGETGELFF. CDR3 bases: TGTGCCAGCAGCTCCGCGGGGGAGACCGGGGAGCTGTTTTTT.

The chain combines TRBV6-1 with TRBJ2-3; D ambiguous. Germline V CDR1 and CDR2: MNHNS, SASEGT. The CDR3 extends over 15 amino acids. V gave up 0 bases and J gave up 1 base, with 8 bases separating them. Here the CDR3 reads CASSEARVRTDTQYF. CDR3 coding DNA: TGTGCCAGCAGTGAAGCACGGGTTCGCACAGATACGCAGTATTTT.

The chain uses TRBV7-6 and TRBJ1-1; D call uncertain. This CDR3 comprises 11 residues. Trimming left V 1 base short and J 10 bases short, with 7 bases between. Germline lookup yields CDR1 SGHVS and CDR2 FNYEAQ. The CDR3 reads CASSLGLGAFF. As DNA, the CDR3 is TGTGCCAGCAGCTTAGGGCTAGGAGCTTTCTTT.

Concerning this clone: Other DNA sequences from this sample encode an identical CDR3 as well. The CDR3 reads CASSLGGAGETQYF. CDR3 DNA: TGTGCCAGCAGCTTAGGAGGGGCGGGGGAGACCCAGTACTTC. The chain combines TRBV7-9 with TRBJ2-5; D may be TRBD2 (6 bases). Trimming removed 1 base at V and 5 bases at J, with 11 bases between. Looked up from germline, CDR1 is SEHNR and CDR2 is FQNEAQ (reference sequence). The CDR3 runs to 14 residues.

V gene TRBV7-3 combines with J gene TRBJ1-1, with D perhaps TRBD1 (6 bases). Germline values: CDR1 SGHTA, CDR2 FQGTGA. The germline V and J ends were trimmed by 1 base and 5 bases, with 8 bases remaining between them. The CDR3 totals 13 residues. The CDR3 loop is CASSLNQGTEAFF. Here the CDR3 DNA reads TGTGCCAGCAGCTTAAACCAGGGGACTGAAGCTTTCTTT.

This clone was picked up one time. This chain joins TRBV5-6 and TRBJ1-1, with TRBD1 as a possible D gene (5 bases). The germline V gene has CDR1 SGHDT and CDR2 YYEEEE. The CDR3 has 15 residues. Trimming took off 3 bases at V and 0 bases at J, with 12 bases between the two ends. The CDR3 sequence: CASSWTGQVNTEAFF. The DNA for the CDR3 is TGTGCCAGCAGCTGGACGGGGCAGGTGAACACTGAAGCTTTCTTT.